This T cell receptor (beta chain) was sequenced for a study of cytomegalovirus exposure and HLA in healthy donors. TCRdb keeps only in-frame clones here, not all; method: immunoSEQ multiplex PCR. The table includes about 360,000 clones, roughly 89% detected once. Comment on this clone: No antigen is known for it.

This CDR3 is built from 14 residues. Trimming at V came to 5 bases and at J to 2 bases, leaving 3 bases not matched to a gene. Germline V lookup: CDR1 MNHEY, CDR2 SMNVEV (reference sequence). Study-wide findings and caveats: Confirmation was obtained in vitro that a few CMV-associated chains are specific for CMV antigens. For cytomegalovirus status, the classifier reportedly gave diagnoses with high specificity and sensitivity.

This TCR was recovered from a woman under 30 in good health and CMV-seronegative. Sequencing used PBMCs. The chain combines TRBV27 with TRBJ2-7; 10 bases are a match to TRBD1. CDR3 in DNA: TGTGCCAGCAGTCACGGGACAGGGGCCTACGAGCAGTACTTC. Protein product: CASSHGTGAYEQYF.